This T cell receptor beta chain originates from a study of blood T cell repertoires in COVID-19 (dated by TCRdb to 2018 to 2021). Looking at the study overall: Samples covering the acute and convalescent phases of COVID-19 were provided by collaborators in the United States, Italy and Spain. The material from the prospective study consisted of cDNA or gDNA derived from T cells, B-cell-depleted T cells, or PBMCs. Subjects who had been exposed to COVID-19, were actively infected with it, or had recovered from it provided the deeply sampled blood TCRbeta repertoires that made up the dataset. The repertoires were released in a freely available public database meant as a resource for research on the immune response to SARS-CoV-2. The samples were drawn from the first 160 participants of the ongoing ImmuneRACE study and from over a thousand subjects provided by 6 global collaborators. Nearly every sample came with metadata listing a de-identified subject ID, COVID-19 status, age in years and sex. HLA class I and class II types, where available, came from metadata supplied by the sample provider rather than from assay-based typing. Findings and caveats that apply to the study as a whole: Clinical and demographic metadata were provided uncurated, with the amount varying by source and participant.

TCRbeta CDR3 regions were amplified from genomic DNA using the immunoSEQ Assay, a bias-controlled multiplex PCR. Per the source publication's procedure: The number of nucleated cells in each sample was estimated from the amplification of reference gene primers within the assay. Sequence reads were collapsed and filtered to measure the absolute abundance of every unique TCRbeta CDR3 rearrangement. For each sample, productive Simpson clonality was calculated by taking the square root of Simpson's diversity index across productive rearrangements. TCRdb holds this immuneACCESS table with in-frame rearrangements only. Some clones are missing; in checked studies, unresolved V genes explain under half, and the rest has no known cause. From that table come the V and J calls and clone size; the DNA was used to work out D and trimming. Within this sample are about 250,000 clones, with 70% to 90% of them counted one time only. The ten largest account for approximately 6% of the sample.

Counted from cysteine to phenylalanine, this CDR3 has 16 amino acids. Of all the DNA, just the CDR3 is kept, 48 bases in frame from base 1. Reading the germline V gene gives CDR1 MGHDK and CDR2 SYGVNS. Trimming removed 4 bases from V and 5 bases from J; the gene matches leave 10 bases unexplained. At one collaborating source in Seattle, patients were enrolled during active infection and were followed longitudinally through the course of disease. Whole blood was collected in K2EDTA tubes by collaborating institutions according to the institutions' own protocols. For TCRbeta analysis, collaborators shipped samples in one of three forms: frozen whole blood, isolated PBMCs, or DNA extracted from either of those sample types. Points on this clone: This receptor's antigen is unknown. There are no base qualities to consult, and no much larger clone falls within one base.

Sample: peripheral blood. This sequence uses TRBV25-1 and TRBJ2-3; 9 nucleotides in the junction match TRBD2. The TCR comes from a woman aged 25 to 39 with COVID-19, enrolled during active disease. The CDR3 loop reads CASSVSGGGALDTQYF. The DNA sequence follows: TGTGCCAGCAGTGTTAGTGGCGGGGGGGCCTTAGATACGCAGTATTTT.